These T cell receptor beta chains were read from a single sample in a study of Tregs in tolerant kidney transplant recipients. Here immunoSEQ multiplex PCR was the method, and the copy in TCRdb shows in-frame clones only, minus some. The repertoire holds 200,000 to 300,000 clones, about four fifths seen once, with around 0.6% in the top ten. Sequenced material: CD4+ T cells from blood. The receptors were sampled from a human donor in good health. Each CDR3 is given with its conserved first and last residue. The D gene is left open where the match is weak. The listing skips clone size in some rows; elsewhere it reads once, few, many or a size class.

few,TRBD1,TRBJ1-1,TRBV5-4,CASSPGTVASEAFF,TGTGCCAGCAGCCCCGGGACAGTTGCCTCTGAAGCTTTCTTT
-,-,TRBJ2-1,TRBV5-1,CASSLGTVQSYNEQFF,TGCGCCAGCAGCTTGGGGACAGTACAATCCTACAATGAGCAGTTCTTC
-,-,TRBJ1-3,TRBV5-1,CASSLTYSGNTIYF,TGCGCCAGCAGCTTGACGTACTCTGGAAACACCATATATTTT
-,-,TRBJ2-5,TRBV21-1,CASSNRVRETQYF,TGTGCCAGCAGCAACAGGGTTCGCGAGACCCAGTACTTC
-,-,TRBJ2-7,TRBV6-6,CASSLPSGSTYEQYF,TGTGCCAGCAGTTTGCCCTCCGGGAGCACCTACGAGCAGTACTTC
-,-,TRBJ2-1,TRBV5-1,CASSWRLQSSYNEQFF,TGCGCCAGCAGCTGGCGACTCCAGAGCTCCTACAATGAGCAGTTCTTC
-,-,TRBJ2-7,TRBV11-2,CASSRSSVSSYEQYF,TGTGCCAGCAGCCGCTCTAGCGTTAGCTCCTACGAGCAGTACTTC
-,-,TRBJ1-1,TRBV4-2,CASSQDQGRTNTEAFF,TGTGCCAGCAGCCAAGATCAAGGCAGGACGAACACTGAAGCTTTCTTT
few,-,TRBJ1-5,TRBV7-2,CASSLTGGGQPQHF,TGTGCCAGCAGCTTAACCGGGGGCGGTCAGCCCCAGCATTTT
-,-,TRBJ2-7,TRBV4-1,CASSQLTRRGQQYF,TGCGCCAGCAGCCAACTGACCCGGCGGGGACAGCAGTACTTC
-,TRBD1,TRBJ2-1,TRBV19,CASSLGQGLYNEQFF,TGTGCCAGTAGTCTCGGACAGGGGCTATACAATGAGCAGTTCTTC
-,-,TRBJ2-5,TRBV11-2,CASSLASGGAETQYF,TGTGCCAGCAGCTTAGCCTCCGGGGGCGCGGAGACCCAGTACTTC
-,-,TRBJ1-6,TRBV6-1,CASSRDLVGNSPLHF,TGTGCCAGCAGCCGGGACCTTGTAGGGAATTCACCCCTCCACTTT
-,TRBD1,TRBJ1-6,TRBV11-2,CASNIQGARSPLHF,TGTGCCAGCAACATACAGGGGGCTAGGTCACCCCTCCACTTT
few,-,TRBJ1-1,TRBV10-1,CASSEAGGGTEAFF,TGCGCCAGCAGTGAGGCGGGGGGGGGCACTGAAGCTTTCTTT
-,TRBD1,TRBJ2-1,TRBV5-5,CASSFRQGEYNEQFF,TGTGCCAGCAGCTTCCGACAGGGGGAGTACAATGAGCAGTTCTTC
-,-,TRBJ1-2,TRBV6-5,CASSSDGRRGYTF,TGTGCCAGCAGTTCGGACGGGAGGCGGGGCTACACCTTC
-,TRBD1,TRBJ2-1,TRBV19,CASSIRDREFF,TGTGCCAGTAGTATCCGGGACAGGGAGTTCTTC
-,-,TRBJ2-1,TRBV5-1,CASSQTGLEYNEQFF,TGCGCCAGCAGCCAGACGGGACTTGAGTACAATGAGCAGTTCTTC
-,-,TRBJ1-2,TRBV27,CASSNRVGGYTF,TGTGCCAGCAGTAACAGGGTGGGTGGCTACACCTTC
-,-,TRBJ2-3,TRBV15,CATSRGGRDHTDTQYF,TGTGCCACCAGCAGAGGAGGTCGGGACCACACAGATACGCAGTATTTT
-,TRBD2,TRBJ2-1,TRBV2,CASALGGGASEQFF,TGTGCCAGCGCCCTTGGCGGGGGGGCAAGTGAGCAGTTCTTC
once,TRBD2,TRBJ2-7,TRBV14,CASSQGRVWTSSFYEQYF,TGTGCCAGCAGCCAAGGAAGGGTGTGGACTAGCTCCTTCTACGAGCAGTACTTC
-,-,TRBJ2-3,TRBV9,CASSVGVGSDTQYF,TGTGCCAGCAGCGTAGGGGTAGGTTCGGATACGCAGTATTTT
few,-,TRBJ1-1,TRBV5-4,CASSWAGTEAFF,TGTGCCAGCAGCTGGGCCGGCACTGAAGCTTTCTTT
-,TRBD1,TRBJ2-1,TRBV7-8,CASSRGQGAYNEQFF,TGTGCCAGCAGCCGGGGACAGGGGGCTTACAATGAGCAGTTCTTC